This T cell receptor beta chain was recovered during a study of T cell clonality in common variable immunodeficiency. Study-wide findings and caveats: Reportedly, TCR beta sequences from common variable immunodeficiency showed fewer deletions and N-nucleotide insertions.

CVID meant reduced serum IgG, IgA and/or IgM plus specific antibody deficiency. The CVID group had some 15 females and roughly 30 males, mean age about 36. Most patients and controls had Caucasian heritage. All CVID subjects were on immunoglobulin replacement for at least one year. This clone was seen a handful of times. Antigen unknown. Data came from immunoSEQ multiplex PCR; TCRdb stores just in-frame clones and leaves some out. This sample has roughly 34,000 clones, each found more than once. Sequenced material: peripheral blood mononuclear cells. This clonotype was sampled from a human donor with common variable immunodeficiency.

This chain's CDR3 is CASSLSQYF. The sequenced part of the CDR3 DNA is TGTGCCAGCAGCCTCTCT. This rearrangement joins TRBV7-6 to TRBJ2-4, with D unclear. The CDR3 end lies 3 residues beyond the end of the read and is filled in from the germline J gene. CDR3 length equals 9 residues. Germline V lookup: CDR1 SGHVS, CDR2 FNYEAQ.